One sample yielded the 10 T cell receptor beta chains listed below, sequenced in a study of shared clonotypes between healthy human individuals. Measured with immunoSEQ multiplex PCR; TCRdb has only the in-frame clones, and not every one. Counted here are around 2.3 million clones, almost 96% occurring once; the ten biggest clones make up 0.13%. Sequenced material: naive CD4+ T cells sorted from blood. As for subset: CD45RA+ positively selected. These receptors were obtained from a man aged 18 to 30 in good health.

The chain couples TRBV30 to TRBJ1-4; D unclear. Germline CDR1 and CDR2: GTSNPN and SVGIG (reference sequence). Trimming left V 1 base short and J 4 bases short, with 7 bases between. This CDR3 comprises 13 residues. CDR3 loop: CAWSASINEKLFF. Written as DNA, the CDR3 is TGTGCCTGGAGTGCCTCAATTAATGAAAAACTGTTTTTT.

As regards this clone: At one boundary the junction diverges from the germline segment, which might be a read error. This chain links TRBV7-7 with TRBJ2-1, with no clear D. There are 13 residues in the CDR3. The germline V gene encodes CDR1 SSHAT and CDR2 FNYEAQ (reference sequence). The CDR3 protein is CASSLGPHNEQFF. CDR3 nucleotides: TGTGCTAGCAGCCTTGGACCCCACAATGAGCAGTTCTTC.

The chain couples TRBV5-1 to TRBJ2-5; D might be TRBD1 (6 bases). Germline CDR1 and CDR2: SGHRS and YFSETQ. The CDR3 consists of 13 residues. With 4 bases removed from V and 2 bases from J, the gap between germline ends came to 9 bases. The CDR3 loop reads CASSVGQQETQYF. The CDR3 DNA follows: TGCGCCAGCAGCGTGGGACAACAAGAGACCCAGTACTTC. Supplemented by reference TRBV5-1 and TRBJ2-5, the full variable domain reads KAGVTQTPRYLIKTRGQQVTLSCSPISGHRSVSWYQQTPGQGLQFLFEYFSETQRNKGNFPGRFSGRQFSNSRSEMNVSTLELGDSALYLCASSVGQQETQYFGPGTRLLVL.

The V call is TRBV10-3, the J call TRBJ2-2, with 13 bases aligning to TRBD2. V dropped 4 bases and J dropped 4; count of bases not matched to a gene: 3. The CDR3 loop spans 16 amino acids. Per germline, CDR1 ENHRY and CDR2 SYGVKD. CDR3 bases: TGTGCCATCAGTGGTCGGACTAGCGGGGGCACCGGGGAGCTGTTTTTT. Its translation: CAISGRTSGGTGELFF.

This sequence joins TRBV11-2 and TRBJ2-7; D is perhaps TRBD1 (5 bases). Germline CDR1 and CDR2: SGHAT and FQNNGV. The CDR3 is made up of 13 amino acids. V lost 5 bases to trimming and J lost 12 bases, with 20 bases between them. CDR3 sequence reads: CASSDRPGLGPYF. The CDR3 DNA sequence: TGTGCCAGCAGCGACCGTCCAGGGTTAGGACCGTACTTC.

The genes are TRBV6-7 and TRBJ1-4; the match to TRBD1 covers 7 bases. TRBV6-7 is an ORF, and what it does is uncertain. The trim removed 2 bases at V and 8 bases at J, leaving 11 bases unmatched. The CDR3 has 16 amino acids. In DNA form, the CDR3 reads TGTGCCAGCAGTTACGTCAGGGGGGAGGGAGGCGAAAAACTGTTTTTT. It is translated as CASSYVRGEGGEKLFF.

On this clone itself: At one of its ends the junction is not consistent with the germline gene, which may arise from a read error. V usage is TRBV19 and J usage is TRBJ1-4, with unresolved D. There are 15 residues in the CDR3. CDR1 is LNHDA, CDR2 SQIVND, per germline (reference sequence). The CDR3 DNA sequence: TGTGCCATTAGTACTACAGCCTCGGGGAATGAAAAACTGTTTTTT. Translation: CAISTTASGNEKLFF.

About this clone: Other DNA sequences in the same sample also yield this CDR3. The chain links TRBV5-6 to TRBJ1-6; the match to TRBD1 covers 10 bases. The CDR3 sequence is 14 residues long. V lost 4 bases, J lost 7 bases, and 2 bases stayed unmatched. Germline values: CDR1 SGHDT, CDR2 YYEEEE. CDR3 protein: CASSLDRGNSPLHF. The CDR3, as DNA: TGTGCCAGCAGCCTGGACAGGGGGAATTCACCCCTCCACTTT. The variable domain in full, completed from reference TRBV5-6 and TRBJ1-6, reads DAGVTQSPTHLIKTRGQQVTLRCSPKSGHDTVSWYQQALGQGPQFIFQYYEEEERQRGNFPDRFSGHQFPNYSSELNVNALLLGDSALYLCASSLDRGNSPLHFGNGTRLTVT.

The rearrangement links TRBV6-5 to TRBJ1-2, with TRBD1 identical over 11 bases. The V segment lost 0 bases and the J segment 8 bases; nucleotides outside the gene matches: 5. CDR1 MNHEY and CDR2 SVGAGI come from the germline V gene. The CDR3 has 15 residues. CDR3 DNA sequence: TGTGCCAGCAGTTACTCCGGACAGGGGGCGGTGGGCTACACCTTC. This sequence encodes CASSYSGQGAVGYTF.

The CDR3 DNA reads TGTGCCAGCAAACTACAGGGAGATGAGGGCAATCAGCCCCAGCATTTT. It yields the protein CASKLQGDEGNQPQHF. V usage is TRBV2 and J usage is TRBJ1-5; D possibly corresponds to TRBD1 (6 bases). Looked up from germline, CDR1 is SNHLY and CDR2 is FYNNEI. The CDR3 has 16 residues. V was trimmed by 7 bases and J by 2 bases, leaving 18 bases between them.